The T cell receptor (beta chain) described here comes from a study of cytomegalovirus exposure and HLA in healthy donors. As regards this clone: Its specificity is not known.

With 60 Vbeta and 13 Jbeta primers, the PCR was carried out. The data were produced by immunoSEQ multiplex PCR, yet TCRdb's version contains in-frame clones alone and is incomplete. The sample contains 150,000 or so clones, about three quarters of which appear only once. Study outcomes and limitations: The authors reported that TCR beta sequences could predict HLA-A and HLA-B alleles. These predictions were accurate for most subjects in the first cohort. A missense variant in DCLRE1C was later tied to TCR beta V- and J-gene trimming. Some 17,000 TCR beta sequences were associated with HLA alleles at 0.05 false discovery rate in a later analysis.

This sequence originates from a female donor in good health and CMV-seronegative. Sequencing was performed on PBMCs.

The CDR3 reads CASSFASGVRYEQFF. The DNA of the CDR3 is TGCGCCAGCAGCTTCGCTAGCGGGGTTCGGTATGAGCAGTTCTTC. The chain couples TRBV5-1 to TRBJ2-1; 9 bases match TRBD2. This CDR3 region has 15 residues. Trimming at V came to 2 bases and at J to 8 bases, leaving 8 bases not matched to a gene. The V gene's germline CDR1 is SGHRS and CDR2 YFSETQ.